This T cell receptor beta chain was sequenced during a study of cytomegalovirus exposure and HLA in healthy donors. General study findings and limits: Only CMV serostatus was available as immune exposure information.

With 60 Vbeta and 13 Jbeta primers, the PCR was carried out. Repertoires were generated with immunoSEQ multiplex PCR, while TCRdb's copy carries only in-frame clones and drops some. The table lists around 150,000 clones, about 74% of them singletons, with around 3.1% in the top ten. Note on this clone: Antigen unknown.

Germline V CDR1 and CDR2: SQVTM, ANQGSEA. The CDR3 extends over 13 amino acids. V shed 4 bases and J shed 2 bases, with 11 bases lying between them. The rearrangement uses TRBV29-1 and TRBJ1-1; D is possibly TRBD1 (6 bases). The specimen sequenced was PBMCs. The TCR originated in a man in his forties in good health and CMV-seronegative. The CDR3 protein is CSVAGQYNTEAFF. CDR3 coding DNA: TGCAGCGTTGCCGGACAGTACAACACTGAAGCTTTCTTT.